This is a list of T cell receptor beta chains from one sample in a study of beta chain features in type 1 diabetes. Generated by immunoSEQ multiplex PCR, the TCRdb table keeps only in-frame clones and is missing some. This table holds about 370,000 clones, over 8.5% found once. Sequencing was carried out using central memory CD4+ T cells from blood. Receptors originate from a man under 40 with type 1 diabetes. Each CDR3 is given with its conserved first and last residue. A D gene is named only where the DNA matches it firmly. Rows may omit the clone size; those that give it use once, few, many or a size class.

d_call: NA; clone_size: few; j_call: TRBJ1-4; v_call: TRBV5-1; cdr3_aa: CASSSPIVNEKLFF; cdr3_nt: TGCGCCAGCAGCTCCCCGATAGTAAATGAAAAACTGTTTTTT
d_call: NA; clone_size: NA; j_call: TRBJ1-3; v_call: TRBV28; cdr3_aa: CASYTGYSGNTIYF; cdr3_nt: TGTGCCAGCTACACAGGGTACTCTGGAAACACCATATATTTT
d_call: NA; clone_size: few; j_call: TRBJ1-5; v_call: TRBV7-9; cdr3_aa: CASSSDLAGQPQHF; cdr3_nt: TGTGCCAGCAGCTCGGACCTTGCGGGCCAGCCCCAGCATTTT
d_call: TRBD1; clone_size: NA; j_call: TRBJ1-5; v_call: TRBV27; cdr3_aa: CASSLGSDRGNQPQHF; cdr3_nt: TGTGCCAGCAGTTTAGGTTCGGACAGGGGCAATCAGCCCCAGCATTTT
d_call: TRBD2; clone_size: few; j_call: TRBJ2-7; v_call: TRBV9; cdr3_aa: CASSVGREMEEQYF; cdr3_nt: TGTGCCAGCAGCGTGGGGCGGGAGATGGAAGAGCAGTACTTC
d_call: NA; clone_size: many; j_call: TRBJ1-4; v_call: TRBV5-1; cdr3_aa: CASSKTQGLSDEKLFF; cdr3_nt: TGCGCCAGCAGCAAGACACAGGGACTCTCCGATGAAAAACTGTTTTTT
d_call: NA; clone_size: NA; j_call: TRBJ1-2; v_call: TRBV11-2; cdr3_aa: CASSLARRQGGGYTF; cdr3_nt: TGTGCCAGCAGCTTAGCTCGACGGCAGGGTGGTGGCTACACCTTC
d_call: NA; clone_size: NA; j_call: TRBJ2-7; v_call: TRBV2; cdr3_aa: CASTRTGYEQYF; cdr3_nt: TGTGCCAGCACTCGAACCGGCTACGAGCAGTACTTC
d_call: NA; clone_size: NA; j_call: TRBJ1-4; v_call: TRBV5-1; cdr3_aa: CASSNPSASGEKLFF; cdr3_nt: TGCGCCAGCAGCAACCCCAGTGCGTCGGGTGAAAAACTGTTTTTT
d_call: TRBD1; clone_size: few; j_call: TRBJ2-1; v_call: TRBV10-1; cdr3_aa: CASSEGQASADKQFF; cdr3_nt: TGCGCCAGCAGTGAGGGACAGGCCTCGGCGGACAAGCAGTTCTTC
d_call: TRBD2; clone_size: NA; j_call: TRBJ2-1; v_call: TRBV5-1; cdr3_aa: CAGGEGLAEGNEQFF; cdr3_nt: TGCGCCGGCGGGGAGGGGCTAGCGGAAGGGAATGAGCAGTTCTTC
d_call: NA; clone_size: NA; j_call: TRBJ2-7; v_call: TRBV5-1; cdr3_aa: CASSFTGSYEQYF; cdr3_nt: TGCGCCAGCAGCTTTACAGGTTCCTACGAGCAGTACTTC
d_call: NA; clone_size: few; j_call: TRBJ1-4; v_call: TRBV4-2; cdr3_aa: CASSTGSSTNEKLFF; cdr3_nt: TGTGCCAGCAGCACCGGGAGTTCAACTAATGAAAAACTGTTTTTT
d_call: NA; clone_size: few; j_call: TRBJ1-5; v_call: TRBV6-5; cdr3_aa: CASSLLSSGNQPQHF; cdr3_nt: TGTGCCAGCAGCCTCCTTAGCTCGGGCAATCAGCCCCAGCATTTT
d_call: NA; clone_size: few; j_call: TRBJ2-1; v_call: TRBV7-2; cdr3_aa: CASSFLRTRVGGEQFF; cdr3_nt: TGTGCCAGCAGCTTTCTCCGAACTAGGGTAGGCGGTGAGCAGTTCTTC
d_call: TRBD1; clone_size: few; j_call: TRBJ2-7; v_call: TRBV10-3; cdr3_aa: CASRLDRARDEQYF; cdr3_nt: TGTGCCAGCAGATTGGACAGGGCGCGCGACGAGCAGTACTTC
d_call: TRBD1; clone_size: few; j_call: TRBJ1-2; v_call: TRBV28; cdr3_aa: CASSSRGEGYTF; cdr3_nt: TGTGCCAGCAGTTCCAGGGGGGAAGGCTACACCTTC
d_call: TRBD2; clone_size: few; j_call: TRBJ2-2; v_call: TRBV11-3; cdr3_aa: CASSLDHYLAGSTGELFF; cdr3_nt: TGTGCCAGCAGCTTAGACCATTACCTAGCGGGGTCCACCGGGGAGCTGTTTTTT
d_call: NA; clone_size: few; j_call: TRBJ1-4; v_call: TRBV30; cdr3_aa: CAWSPTRRKANEKLFF; cdr3_nt: TGTGCCTGGAGTCCAACTCGACGGAAAGCTAATGAAAAACTGTTTTTT
d_call: NA; clone_size: few; j_call: TRBJ2-3; v_call: TRBV5-1; cdr3_aa: CASSLFSDTGVTQYF; cdr3_nt: TGCGCCAGCAGCTTGTTTTCCGATACTGGGGTTACGCAGTATTTT
d_call: NA; clone_size: many; j_call: TRBJ2-1; v_call: TRBV4-3; cdr3_aa: CASSQSNLRGPLKRFF; cdr3_nt: TGCGCCAGCAGCCAAAGTAACTTAAGAGGACCCTTAAAGCGGTTCTTC
d_call: NA; clone_size: NA; j_call: TRBJ2-3; v_call: TRBV7-2; cdr3_aa: CASSPGPQADTQYF; cdr3_nt: TGTGCCAGCAGCCCGGGCCCCCAGGCGGATACGCAGTATTTT
d_call: TRBD1; clone_size: NA; j_call: TRBJ2-5; v_call: TRBV6-6; cdr3_aa: CASNQEEGQGQETQYF; cdr3_nt: TGTGCCAGCAACCAAGAGGAGGGACAGGGTCAAGAGACCCAGTACTTC
d_call: NA; clone_size: many; j_call: TRBJ1-5; v_call: TRBV28; cdr3_aa: CASSISRLRFLGQPQHF; cdr3_nt: TGTGCCAGCAGTATTTCCCGTCTTCGGTTTCTGGGTCAGCCCCAGCATTTT
d_call: TRBD1; clone_size: NA; j_call: TRBJ2-7; v_call: TRBV30; cdr3_aa: CAWSVQGAYEQYF; cdr3_nt: TGTGCCTGGAGTGTGCAGGGGGCCTACGAGCAGTACTTC
d_call: TRBD1; clone_size: few; j_call: TRBJ2-1; v_call: TRBV11-3; cdr3_aa: CASSLRGQGRDEQFF; cdr3_nt: TGTGCCAGCAGCTTACGGGGACAGGGGAGGGATGAGCAGTTCTTC
d_call: TRBD1; clone_size: NA; j_call: TRBJ2-6; v_call: TRBV7-2; cdr3_aa: CASSLRDRALGANVLTF; cdr3_nt: TGTGCCAGCAGCCTTCGGGACAGGGCGTTAGGGGCCAACGTCCTGACTTTC
d_call: TRBD1; clone_size: few; j_call: TRBJ1-3; v_call: TRBV19; cdr3_aa: CASNTGDSAGNTIYF; cdr3_nt: TGTGCCAGTAACACAGGGGACAGCGCTGGAAACACCATATATTTT
d_call: NA; clone_size: many; j_call: TRBJ2-2; v_call: TRBV14; cdr3_aa: CASSQDNAIGELFF; cdr3_nt: TGTGCCAGCAGCCAAGATAATGCGATCGGGGAGCTGTTTTTT
d_call: TRBD2; clone_size: few; j_call: TRBJ2-1; v_call: TRBV19; cdr3_aa: CASTVTSGYNEQFF; cdr3_nt: TGTGCCAGTACAGTGACTAGCGGGTACAATGAGCAGTTCTTC
d_call: NA; clone_size: few; j_call: TRBJ2-2; v_call: TRBV28; cdr3_aa: CAMTEANTGELFF; cdr3_nt: TGTGCCATGACGGAGGCTAACACCGGGGAGCTGTTTTTT
d_call: NA; clone_size: few; j_call: TRBJ2-1; v_call: TRBV28; cdr3_aa: CASSTPGEGNEQFF; cdr3_nt: TGTGCCAGCAGTACCCCCGGAGAGGGAAATGAGCAGTTCTTC
d_call: TRBD2; clone_size: NA; j_call: TRBJ2-1; v_call: TRBV7-3; cdr3_aa: CASSATRAGDEQFF; cdr3_nt: TGTGCCAGCAGCGCAACTCGAGCGGGAGATGAGCAGTTCTTC
d_call: NA; clone_size: NA; j_call: TRBJ1-5; v_call: TRBV19; cdr3_aa: CASSIPGNQPQHF; cdr3_nt: TGTGCCAGTAGTATCCCGGGAAATCAGCCCCAGCATTTT
d_call: TRBD2; clone_size: few; j_call: TRBJ2-1; v_call: TRBV6-1; cdr3_aa: CASTLGAGGEHEQFF; cdr3_nt: TGTGCCAGCACCCTGGGAGCGGGAGGGGAACATGAGCAGTTCTTC
d_call: NA; clone_size: few; j_call: TRBJ1-1; v_call: TRBV18; cdr3_aa: CASSPRGRGDNTEAFF; cdr3_nt: TGTGCCAGCTCCCCCCGGGGGCGGGGCGATAACACTGAAGCTTTCTTT
d_call: TRBD2; clone_size: NA; j_call: TRBJ2-1; v_call: TRBV27; cdr3_aa: CASSTLAGVVNEQFF; cdr3_nt: TGTGCCAGCAGTACACTAGCGGGAGTAGTCAATGAGCAGTTCTTC
d_call: TRBD1; clone_size: many; j_call: TRBJ2-5; v_call: TRBV7-7; cdr3_aa: CASSLGQGTGETQYF; cdr3_nt: TGTGCTAGCAGCTTGGGACAGGGGACGGGAGAGACCCAGTACTTC
d_call: TRBD2; clone_size: few; j_call: TRBJ2-1; v_call: TRBV2; cdr3_aa: CASSGTSGSSNEQFF; cdr3_nt: TGTGCCAGCAGTGGGACTAGCGGGAGTTCCAATGAGCAGTTCTTC
d_call: NA; clone_size: few; j_call: TRBJ1-3; v_call: TRBV7-8; cdr3_aa: CASSPLGQSSGNTIYF; cdr3_nt: TGTGCCAGCAGCCCCTTAGGGCAATCATCTGGAAACACCATATATTTT
d_call: TRBD1; clone_size: NA; j_call: TRBJ2-3; v_call: TRBV5-1; cdr3_aa: CASSRDRGTDTQYF; cdr3_nt: TGCGCCAGCAGTCGGGACAGGGGCACAGATACGCAGTATTTT
d_call: NA; clone_size: many; j_call: TRBJ2-3; v_call: TRBV7-2; cdr3_aa: CASSLMEGGTQYF; cdr3_nt: TGTGCCAGCAGCCTCATGGAGGGGGGTACGCAGTATTTT
d_call: NA; clone_size: NA; j_call: TRBJ2-3; v_call: TRBV6-5; cdr3_aa: CASSSTDTQYF; cdr3_nt: TGTGCCAGCAGTTCAACGGATACGCAGTATTTT
d_call: TRBD1; clone_size: few; j_call: TRBJ1-5; v_call: TRBV18; cdr3_aa: CASSTLPGTGGAGIQPQHF; cdr3_nt: TGTGCCAGCTCTACCCTCCCCGGGACAGGGGGTGCGGGAATACAGCCCCAGCATTTT
d_call: NA; clone_size: few; j_call: TRBJ2-1; v_call: TRBV10-3; cdr3_aa: CAISESRDPQFF; cdr3_nt: TGTGCCATCAGTGAGTCTAGGGACCCGCAGTTCTTC
d_call: NA; clone_size: few; j_call: TRBJ2-3; v_call: TRBV2; cdr3_aa: CASKLGSNPDTQYF; cdr3_nt: TGTGCCAGCAAACTGGGGAGTAATCCAGATACGCAGTATTTT
d_call: NA; clone_size: few; j_call: TRBJ2-3; v_call: TRBV28; cdr3_aa: CASSQHTDTQYF; cdr3_nt: TGTGCCAGCAGCCAGCACACAGATACGCAGTATTTT
d_call: NA; clone_size: few; j_call: TRBJ2-7; v_call: TRBV27; cdr3_aa: CASSLQSNYEQYF; cdr3_nt: TGTGCCAGCAGTTTGCAGTCAAACTACGAGCAGTACTTC
d_call: NA; clone_size: NA; j_call: TRBJ2-2; v_call: TRBV30; cdr3_aa: CAWKREGTGELFF; cdr3_nt: TGTGCCTGGAAAAGAGAAGGAACCGGGGAGCTGTTTTTT
d_call: TRBD1; clone_size: few; j_call: TRBJ2-7; v_call: TRBV6-4; cdr3_aa: CASSDADRMAWEQYF; cdr3_nt: TGTGCCAGCAGTGACGCGGACAGGATGGCGTGGGAGCAGTACTTC
d_call: NA; clone_size: NA; j_call: TRBJ1-1; v_call: TRBV5-4; cdr3_aa: CASSWGRGMNTEAFF; cdr3_nt: TGTGCCAGCAGCTGGGGTAGAGGAATGAACACTGAAGCTTTCTTT
d_call: NA; clone_size: many; j_call: TRBJ2-1; v_call: TRBV28; cdr3_aa: CASSHQGFPEQFF; cdr3_nt: TGTGCCAGCAGTCACCAGGGTTTCCCTGAGCAGTTCTTC